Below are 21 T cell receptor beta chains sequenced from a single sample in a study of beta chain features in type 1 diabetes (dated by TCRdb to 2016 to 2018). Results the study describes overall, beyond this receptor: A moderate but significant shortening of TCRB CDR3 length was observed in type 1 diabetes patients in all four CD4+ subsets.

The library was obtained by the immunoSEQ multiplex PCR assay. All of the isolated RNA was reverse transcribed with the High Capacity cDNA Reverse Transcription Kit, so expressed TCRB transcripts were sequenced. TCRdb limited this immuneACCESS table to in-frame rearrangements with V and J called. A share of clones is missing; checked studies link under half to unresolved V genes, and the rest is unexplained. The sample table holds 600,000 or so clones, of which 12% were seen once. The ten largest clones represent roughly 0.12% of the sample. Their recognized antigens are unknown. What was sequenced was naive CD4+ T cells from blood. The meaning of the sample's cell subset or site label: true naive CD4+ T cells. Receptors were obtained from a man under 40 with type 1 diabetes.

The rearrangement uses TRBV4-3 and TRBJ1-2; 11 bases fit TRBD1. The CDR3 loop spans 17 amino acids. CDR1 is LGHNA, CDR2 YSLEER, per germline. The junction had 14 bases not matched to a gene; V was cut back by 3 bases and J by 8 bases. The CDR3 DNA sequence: TGCGCCAGCAGCCAGACCTGGACAGGGGGCCCTGGTGAGGGCTACACCTTC. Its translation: CASSQTWTGGPGEGYTF.

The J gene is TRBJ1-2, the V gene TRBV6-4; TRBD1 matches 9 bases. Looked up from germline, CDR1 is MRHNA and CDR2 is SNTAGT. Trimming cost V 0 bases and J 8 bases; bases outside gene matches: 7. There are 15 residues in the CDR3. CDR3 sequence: CASSDSGQGARGYTF. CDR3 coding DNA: TGTGCCAGCAGTGACTCGGGACAGGGCGCACGGGGCTACACCTTC.

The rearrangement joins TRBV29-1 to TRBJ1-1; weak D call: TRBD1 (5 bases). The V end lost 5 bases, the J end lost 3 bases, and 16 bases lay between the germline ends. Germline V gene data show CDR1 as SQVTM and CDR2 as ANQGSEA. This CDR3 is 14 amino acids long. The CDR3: CSVTRNIRDTEAFF. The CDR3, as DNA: TGCAGCGTTACCCGAAATATCAGGGACACTGAAGCTTTCTTT.

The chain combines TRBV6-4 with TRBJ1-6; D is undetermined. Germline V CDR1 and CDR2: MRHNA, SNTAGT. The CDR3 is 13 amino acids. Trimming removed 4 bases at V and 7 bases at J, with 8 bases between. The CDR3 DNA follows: TGTGCCAGCAGTGTGACGGAGAATTCACCCCTCCACTTT. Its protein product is CASSVTENSPLHF.

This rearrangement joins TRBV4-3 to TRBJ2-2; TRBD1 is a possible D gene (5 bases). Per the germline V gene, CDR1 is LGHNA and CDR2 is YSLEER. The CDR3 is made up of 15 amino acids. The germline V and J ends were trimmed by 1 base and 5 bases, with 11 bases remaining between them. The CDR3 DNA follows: TGCGCCAGCAGCCAAGGGGGCGCGGAAACCGGGGAGCTGTTTTTT. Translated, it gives CASSQGGAETGELFF.

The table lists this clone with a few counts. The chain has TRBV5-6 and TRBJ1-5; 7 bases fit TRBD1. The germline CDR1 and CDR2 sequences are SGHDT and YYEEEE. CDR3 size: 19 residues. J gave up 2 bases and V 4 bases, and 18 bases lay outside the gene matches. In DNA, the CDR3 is TGTGCCAGCAGCGATTACAGGGGCGACGTGAAGAAGGGCAATCAGCCCCAGCATTTT. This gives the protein CASSDYRGDVKKGNQPQHF.

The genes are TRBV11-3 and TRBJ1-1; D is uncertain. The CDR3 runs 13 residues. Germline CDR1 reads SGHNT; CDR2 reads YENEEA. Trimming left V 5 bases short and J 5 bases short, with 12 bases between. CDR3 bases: TGTGCCAGCAGCCAGAGTCGGGGTACTGAAGCTTTCTTT. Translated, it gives CASSQSRGTEAFF.

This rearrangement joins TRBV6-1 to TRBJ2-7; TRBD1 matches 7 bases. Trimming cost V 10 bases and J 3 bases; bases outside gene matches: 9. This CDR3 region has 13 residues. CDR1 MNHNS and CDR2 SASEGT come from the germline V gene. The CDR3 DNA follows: TGTGCCAACCTAGGGACAGAGTGCTACGAGCAGTACTTC. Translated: CANLGTECYEQYF.

The CDR3 bases are TGCGCCAGCAGCTTGGTCGTAGGGGCGGGGGCCCACAATGAGCAGTTCTTC. Translation: CASSLVVGAGAHNEQFF. The V call is TRBV5-1, the J call TRBJ2-1, with D perhaps TRBD2 (7 bases). Deletions cut 0 bases from V and 5 bases from J, with 18 bases between. CDR1 SGHRS and CDR2 YFSETQ come from the germline V gene. There are 17 residues in the CDR3. The complete variable domain, with remaining parts taken from reference TRBV5-1 and TRBJ2-1, reads KAGVTQTPRYLIKTRGQQVTLSCSPISGHRSVSWYQQTPGQGLQFLFEYFSETQRNKGNFPGRFSGRQFSNSRSEMNVSTLELGDSALYLCASSLVVGAGAHNEQFFGPGTRLTVL.

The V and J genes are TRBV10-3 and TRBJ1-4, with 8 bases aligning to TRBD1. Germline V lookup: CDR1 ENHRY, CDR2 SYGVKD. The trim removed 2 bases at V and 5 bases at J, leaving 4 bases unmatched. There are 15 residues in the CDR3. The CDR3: CAISEDNRGNEKLFF. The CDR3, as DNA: TGTGCCATCAGTGAGGACAACAGGGGGAATGAAAAACTGTTTTTT.

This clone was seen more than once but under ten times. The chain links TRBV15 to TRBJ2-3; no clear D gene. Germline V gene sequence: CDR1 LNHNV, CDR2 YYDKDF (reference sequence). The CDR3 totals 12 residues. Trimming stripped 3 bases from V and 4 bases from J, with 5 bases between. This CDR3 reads CATSRAPDTQYF. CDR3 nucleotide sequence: TGTGCCACCAGCAGGGCTCCAGATACGCAGTATTTT. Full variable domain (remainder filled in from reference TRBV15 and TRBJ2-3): DAMVIQNPRYQVTQFGKPVTLSCSQTLNHNVMYWYQQKSSQAPKLLFHYYDKDFNNEADTPDNFQSRRPNTSFCFLDIRSPGLGDTAMYLCATSRAPDTQYFGPGTRLTVL.

In DNA form, the CDR3 reads TGTGCCAGCAGCGTAGGAGAGGGATATCAGCCCCAGCATTTT. As protein: CASSVGEGYQPQHF. J is TRBJ1-5 and V is TRBV9, with D uncertain. Trimming took off 0 bases at V and 5 bases at J, with 9 bases between the two ends. Germline CDR1 SGDLS, CDR2 YYNGEE. There are 14 residues in the CDR3.

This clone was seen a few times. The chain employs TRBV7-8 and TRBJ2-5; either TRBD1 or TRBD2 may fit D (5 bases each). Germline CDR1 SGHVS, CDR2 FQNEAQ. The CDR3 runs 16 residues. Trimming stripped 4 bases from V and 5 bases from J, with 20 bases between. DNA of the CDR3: TGTGCCAGCAGCTATTATGGGACCCCTGTGTCGGAGACCCAGTACTTC. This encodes CASSYYGTPVSETQYF. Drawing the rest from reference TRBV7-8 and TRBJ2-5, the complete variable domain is GAGVSQSPRYKVAKRGQDVALRCDPISGHVSLFWYQQALGQGPEFLTYFQNEAQLDKSGLPSDRFFAERPEGSVSTLKIQRTQQEDSAVYLCASSYYGTPVSETQYFGPGTRLLVL.

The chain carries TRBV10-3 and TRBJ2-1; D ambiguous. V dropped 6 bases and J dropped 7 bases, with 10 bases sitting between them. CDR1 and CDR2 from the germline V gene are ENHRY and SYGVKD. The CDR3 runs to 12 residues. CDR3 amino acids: CAIRPSRNEQFF. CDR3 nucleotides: TGTGCCATCAGACCTTCGCGGAATGAGCAGTTCTTC.

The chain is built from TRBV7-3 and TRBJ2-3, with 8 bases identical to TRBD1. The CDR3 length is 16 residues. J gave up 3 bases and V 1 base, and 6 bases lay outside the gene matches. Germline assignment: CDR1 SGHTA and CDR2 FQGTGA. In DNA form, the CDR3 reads TGTGCCAGCAGCTTAATGCCAGGGGGCGCGACAGATACGCAGTATTTT. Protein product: CASSLMPGGATDTQYF.

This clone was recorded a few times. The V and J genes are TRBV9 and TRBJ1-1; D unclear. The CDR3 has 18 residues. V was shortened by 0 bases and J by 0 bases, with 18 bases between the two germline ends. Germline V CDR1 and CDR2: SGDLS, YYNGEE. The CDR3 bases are TGTGCCAGCAGCGTAGATAGTGGGCCTTGGACCATGAACACTGAAGCTTTCTTT. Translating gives CASSVDSGPWTMNTEAFF.

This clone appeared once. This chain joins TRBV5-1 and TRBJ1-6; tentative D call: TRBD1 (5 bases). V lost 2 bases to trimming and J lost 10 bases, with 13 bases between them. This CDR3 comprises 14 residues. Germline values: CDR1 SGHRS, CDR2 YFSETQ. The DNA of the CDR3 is TGCGCCAGCAGCTTCGACAGTATATCGTCACCCCTCCACTTT. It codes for CASSFDSISSPLHF.

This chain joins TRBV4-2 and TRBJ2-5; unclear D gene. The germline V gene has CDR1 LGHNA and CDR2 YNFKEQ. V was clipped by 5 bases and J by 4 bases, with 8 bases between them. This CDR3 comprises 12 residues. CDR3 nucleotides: TGTGCCAGCAGCTTAGCTCGAGAGACCCAGTACTTC. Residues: CASSLARETQYF.

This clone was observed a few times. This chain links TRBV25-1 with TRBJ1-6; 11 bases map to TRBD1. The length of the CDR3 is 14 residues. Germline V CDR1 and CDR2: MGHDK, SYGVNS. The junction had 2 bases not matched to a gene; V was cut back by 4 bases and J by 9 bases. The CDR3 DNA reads TGTGCCAGCAGTGGGACAGGGGGCCGTTCACCCCTCCACTTT. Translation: CASSGTGGRSPLHF.

In DNA form, the CDR3 reads TGTGCCAGCAGGAGCGTCAATCAGCCCCAGCATTTT. Amino acids: CASRSVNQPQHF. J is TRBJ1-5 and V is TRBV6-5, with D unclear. This CDR3 has 12 residues. Trimming pared 6 bases from V and 3 bases from J, leaving 6 bases between. Germline loops: CDR1 MNHEY, CDR2 SVGAGI.

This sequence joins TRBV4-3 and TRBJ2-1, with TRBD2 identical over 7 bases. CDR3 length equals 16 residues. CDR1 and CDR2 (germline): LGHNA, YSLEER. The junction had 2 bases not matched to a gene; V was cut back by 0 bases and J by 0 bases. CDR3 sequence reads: CASSQERGNSYNEQFF. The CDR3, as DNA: TGCGCCAGCAGCCAAGAGCGGGGGAACTCCTACAATGAGCAGTTCTTC.